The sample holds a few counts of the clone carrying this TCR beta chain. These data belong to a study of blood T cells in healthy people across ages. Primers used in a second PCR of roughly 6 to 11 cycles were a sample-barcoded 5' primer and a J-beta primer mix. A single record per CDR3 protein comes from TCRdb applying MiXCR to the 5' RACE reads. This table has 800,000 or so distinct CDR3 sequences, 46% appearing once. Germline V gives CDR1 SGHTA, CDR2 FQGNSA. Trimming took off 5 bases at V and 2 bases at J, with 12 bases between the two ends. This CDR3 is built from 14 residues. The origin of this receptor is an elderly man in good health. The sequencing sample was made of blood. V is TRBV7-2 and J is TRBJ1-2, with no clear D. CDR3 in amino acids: CASSIVPENYGYTF. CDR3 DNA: TGTGCCAGCAGCATCGTCCCAGAAAACTATGGCTACACCTTC.